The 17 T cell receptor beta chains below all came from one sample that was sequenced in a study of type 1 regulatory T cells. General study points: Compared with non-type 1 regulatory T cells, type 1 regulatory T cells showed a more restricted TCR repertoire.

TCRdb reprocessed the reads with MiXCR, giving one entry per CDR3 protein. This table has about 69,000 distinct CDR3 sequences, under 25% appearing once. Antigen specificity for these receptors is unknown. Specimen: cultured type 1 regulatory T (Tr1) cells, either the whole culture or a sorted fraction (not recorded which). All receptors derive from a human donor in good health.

CDR3 DNA: TGCGCCCCCCCGGCAGCGGGAGGGCCAGGCAATGAGGAGCAGTTCTTC. It specifies CAPPAAGGPGNEEQFF. This chain uses TRBV20-1 with TRBJ2-1, with 10 positions matching TRBD2. The germline V gene encodes CDR1 DFQATT and CDR2 SNEGSKA (reference sequence). This CDR3 spans 16 amino acids.

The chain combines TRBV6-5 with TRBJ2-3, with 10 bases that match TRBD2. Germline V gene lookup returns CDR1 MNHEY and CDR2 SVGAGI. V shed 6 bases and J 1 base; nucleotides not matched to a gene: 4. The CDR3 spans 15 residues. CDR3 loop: CASSLLAGGTDTQYF. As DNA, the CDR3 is TGTGCCAGCAGCCTTCTAGCGGGGGGCACAGATACGCAGTATTTT.

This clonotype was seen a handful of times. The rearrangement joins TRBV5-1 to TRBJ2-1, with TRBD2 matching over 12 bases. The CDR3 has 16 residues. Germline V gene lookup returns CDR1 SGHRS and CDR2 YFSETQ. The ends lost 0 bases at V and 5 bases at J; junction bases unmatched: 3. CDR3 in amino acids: CASSLGLAGAHNEQFF. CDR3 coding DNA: TGCGCCAGCAGCTTGGGACTAGCGGGAGCACACAATGAGCAGTTCTTC. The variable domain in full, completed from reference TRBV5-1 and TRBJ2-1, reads KAGVTQTPRYLIKTRGQQVTLSCSPISGHRSVSWYQQTPGQGLQFLFEYFSETQRNKGNFPGRFSGRQFSNSRSEMNVSTLELGDSALYLCASSLGLAGAHNEQFFGPGTRLTVL.

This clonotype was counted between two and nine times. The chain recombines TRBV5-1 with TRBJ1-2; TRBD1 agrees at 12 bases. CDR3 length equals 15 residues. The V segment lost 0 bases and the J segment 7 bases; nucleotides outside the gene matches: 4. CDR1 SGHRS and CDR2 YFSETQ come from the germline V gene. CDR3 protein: CASSLEGQGAGGYTF. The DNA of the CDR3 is TGCGCCAGCAGCTTGGAGGGACAGGGGGCAGGTGGCTACACCTTC.

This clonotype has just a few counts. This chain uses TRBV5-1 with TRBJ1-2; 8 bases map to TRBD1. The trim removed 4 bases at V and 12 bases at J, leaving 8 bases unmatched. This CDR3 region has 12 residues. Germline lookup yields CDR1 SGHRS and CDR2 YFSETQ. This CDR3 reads CASSTGQGVDTF. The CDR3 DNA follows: TGCGCCAGCAGCACTGGACAGGGCGTTGACACCTTC. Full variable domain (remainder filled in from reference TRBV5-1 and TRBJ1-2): KAGVTQTPRYLIKTRGQQVTLSCSPISGHRSVSWYQQTPGQGLQFLFEYFSETQRNKGNFPGRFSGRQFSNSRSEMNVSTLELGDSALYLCASSTGQGVDTFGSGTRLTVV.

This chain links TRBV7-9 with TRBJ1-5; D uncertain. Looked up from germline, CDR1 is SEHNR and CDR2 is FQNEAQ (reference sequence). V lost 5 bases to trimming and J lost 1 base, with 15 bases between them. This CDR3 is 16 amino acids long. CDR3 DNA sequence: TGTGCCAGCAGCGAACATGTGGTGTGGAGCAATCAGCCCCAGCATTTT. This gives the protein CASSEHVVWSNQPQHF.

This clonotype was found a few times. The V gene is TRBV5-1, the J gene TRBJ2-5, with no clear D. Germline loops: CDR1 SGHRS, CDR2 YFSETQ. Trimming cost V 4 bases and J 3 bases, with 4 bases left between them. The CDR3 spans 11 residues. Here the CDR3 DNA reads TGCGCCAGCAGCGCCGAAGAGACCCAGTACTTC. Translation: CASSAEETQYF.

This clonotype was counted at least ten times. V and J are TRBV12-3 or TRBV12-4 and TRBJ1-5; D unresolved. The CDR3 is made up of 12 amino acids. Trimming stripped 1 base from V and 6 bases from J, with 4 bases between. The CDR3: CASSLGVQPQHF. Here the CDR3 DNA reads TGTGCCAGCAGTTTAGGGGTTCAGCCCCAGCATTTT.

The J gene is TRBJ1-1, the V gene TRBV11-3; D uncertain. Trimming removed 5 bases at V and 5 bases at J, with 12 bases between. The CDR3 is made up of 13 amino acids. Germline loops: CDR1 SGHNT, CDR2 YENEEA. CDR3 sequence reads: CASSNRPGTEAFF. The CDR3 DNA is TGTGCCAGCAGCAATCGGCCGGGGACTGAAGCTTTCTTT.

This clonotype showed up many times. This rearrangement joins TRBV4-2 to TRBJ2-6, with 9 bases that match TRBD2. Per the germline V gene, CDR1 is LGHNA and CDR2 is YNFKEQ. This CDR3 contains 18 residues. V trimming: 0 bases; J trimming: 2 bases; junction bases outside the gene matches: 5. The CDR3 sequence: CASSQDSSGSTGANVLTF. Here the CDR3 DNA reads TGTGCCAGCAGCCAAGATAGTAGCGGGAGTACTGGGGCCAACGTCCTGACTTTC.

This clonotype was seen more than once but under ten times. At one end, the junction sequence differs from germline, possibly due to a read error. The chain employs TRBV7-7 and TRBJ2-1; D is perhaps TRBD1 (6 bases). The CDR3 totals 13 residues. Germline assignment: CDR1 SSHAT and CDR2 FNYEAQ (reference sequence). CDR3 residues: CASSPLQGGEQFF. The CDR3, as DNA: TGTGCTAGCAGCCCCCTCCAAGGGGGTGAGCAGTTCTTC.

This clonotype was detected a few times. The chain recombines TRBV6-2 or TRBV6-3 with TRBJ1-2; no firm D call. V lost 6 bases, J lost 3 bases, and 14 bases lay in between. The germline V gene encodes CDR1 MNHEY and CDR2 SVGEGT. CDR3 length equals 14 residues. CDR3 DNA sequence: TGTGCCAGCAGCGTGAGCAGCCTTCACTATGGCTACACCTTC. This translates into CASSVSSLHYGYTF.

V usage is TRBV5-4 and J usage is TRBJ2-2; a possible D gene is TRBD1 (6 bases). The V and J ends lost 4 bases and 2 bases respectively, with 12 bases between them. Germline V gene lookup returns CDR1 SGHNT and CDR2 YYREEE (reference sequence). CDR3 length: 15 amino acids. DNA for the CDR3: TGTGCCAGCAGCCGTGGGGGCCCAAACACCGGGGAGCTGTTTTTT. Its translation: CASSRGGPNTGELFF.

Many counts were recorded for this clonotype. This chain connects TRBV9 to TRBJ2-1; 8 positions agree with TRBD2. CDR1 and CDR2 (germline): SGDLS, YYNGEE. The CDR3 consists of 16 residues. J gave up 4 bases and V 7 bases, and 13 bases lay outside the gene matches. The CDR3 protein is CASHKGPSGSYNEQFF. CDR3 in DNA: TGTGCCAGCCATAAGGGCCCCAGCGGGAGTTACAATGAGCAGTTCTTC.

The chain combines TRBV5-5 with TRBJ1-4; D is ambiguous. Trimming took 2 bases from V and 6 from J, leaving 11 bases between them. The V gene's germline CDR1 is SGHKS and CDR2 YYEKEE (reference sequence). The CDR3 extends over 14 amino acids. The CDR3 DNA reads TGTGCCAGCAGCTTTGGTGGGATGGATGAAAAACTGTTTTTT. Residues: CASSFGGMDEKLFF.

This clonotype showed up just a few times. Here the CDR3 reads CASSVREFIATNEKLFF. DNA of the CDR3: TGTGCCAGCAGTGTACGGGAATTCATAGCAACTAATGAAAAACTGTTTTTT. The chain recombines TRBV12-3 or TRBV12-4 with TRBJ1-4, with D unresolved. The CDR3 has 17 amino acids. With 5 bases removed from V and 0 bases from J, the gap between germline ends came to 16 bases.

CDR3 in DNA: TGCAGTGCTAGTCCCCTCTTTGGCGGGAGGTACAATGAGCAGTTCTTC. Its translation: CSASPLFGGRYNEQFF. The chain couples TRBV20-1 to TRBJ2-1, with 8 nucleotides matching TRBD2. The CDR3 covers 16 residues. In germline, CDR1 is DFQATT, CDR2 SNEGSKA (reference sequence). The V gene end was trimmed by 3 bases and the J gene end by 4 bases; junction bases not matched to a gene: 11.